Listed here are 20 T cell receptor beta chains from one sample, sequenced in a study of human T cells and chemical hapten exposure. TCRdb re-analysed the RACE reads in MiXCR, keeping a single row per CDR3 protein. This sample has around 200,000 distinct CDR3 sequences; more than 25% occur once, and the top ten carry roughly 3%. Documented time point: pre-sensitization, week 0. Treatment: therapeutic diphenylcyclopropenone sensitization with weekly scalp DPC. Here the sequenced sample was whole blood, taken in connection with sensitization to the hapten diphenylcyclopropenone (DPC). The receptors shown here come from a woman in her twenties or thirties with alopecia areata. Some clones in this sample may be carry-over from other donors' samples.

This clonotype was observed a few times. The chain recombines TRBV7-3 with TRBJ2-1; TRBD2 matches at 8 bases. The V segment lost 3 bases and the J segment 0 bases; nucleotides outside the gene matches: 1. This CDR3 contains 15 residues. Germline V gene data show CDR1 as SGHTA and CDR2 as FQGTGA. The CDR3 DNA reads as TGTGCCAGCAGCTTTAGCGGGAACTCCTACAATGAGCAGTTCTTC. Amino acids: CASSFSGNSYNEQFF.

This clonotype showed up just a few times. The genes are TRBV5-1 and TRBJ1-6, with a tentative D call TRBD1 (6 bases). Trimming stripped 0 bases from V and 2 bases from J, with 12 bases between. The length of the CDR3 is 17 residues. Germline CDR1 and CDR2: SGHRS and YFSETQ. The CDR3 region has the DNA TGCGCCAGCAGCTTGGGAGACGGGGGCGCCTATAATTCACCCCTCCACTTT. This sequence encodes CASSLGDGGAYNSPLHF.

The table lists this clonotype with a few counts. The rearrangement links TRBV28 to TRBJ2-3; D call uncertain. Germline CDR1 is MDHEN and CDR2 is SYDVKM. V lost 5 bases and J 0 bases, leaving 6 bases between the germline ends. The CDR3 is made up of 13 amino acids. In nucleotides, the CDR3 is TGTGCCAGCAGTCTAGACAGCACAGATACGCAGTATTTT. Residues: CASSLDSTDTQYF.

V and J are TRBV2 and TRBJ2-2; TRBD2 agrees at 8 bases. Trimming removed 6 bases from V and 3 bases from J; junction bases left unmatched: 9. In germline, CDR1 is SNHLY, CDR2 FYNNEI. The CDR3 has 16 residues. CDR3 DNA: TGTGCCAGCAGCCGAGGACTAGCATCGGACACCGGGGAGCTGTTTTTT. The encoded protein is CASSRGLASDTGELFF.

The V call is TRBV27, the J call TRBJ1-5, with a weak D call TRBD1 (5 bases). Germline CDR1 is MNHEY and CDR2 is SMNVEV (reference sequence). V lost 6 bases and J 0 bases, leaving 12 bases between the germline ends. CDR3 length: 15 amino acids. CDR3 in amino acids: CASRGMGDSNQPQHF. DNA for the CDR3: TGTGCCAGCAGGGGTATGGGGGATAGCAATCAGCCCCAGCATTTT.

This clonotype was counted a few times. This chain links TRBV7-2 with TRBJ2-6; D is possibly TRBD1 (6 bases). Per the germline V gene, CDR1 is SGHTA and CDR2 is FQGNSA. V was cut by 4 bases and J by 2 bases, with 12 bases left in between. The length of the CDR3 is 16 residues. The CDR3 loop reads CASSSSGTPGANVLTF. Here the CDR3 DNA reads TGTGCCAGCAGCTCCTCCGGGACACCTGGGGCCAACGTCCTGACTTTC.

This chain joins TRBV6-5 and TRBJ2-1; no clear D. Germline V gene sequence: CDR1 MNHEY, CDR2 SVGAGI. The germline V and J ends were trimmed by 6 bases and 9 bases, with 18 bases remaining between them. The CDR3 is 14 residues long. CDR3 in amino acids: CASRDSTGSSEQFF. The CDR3 region has the DNA TGTGCCAGCAGGGATAGTACGGGCAGTAGTGAGCAGTTCTTC.

The chain has TRBV20-1 and TRBJ2-1; D is unclear. Trimming stripped 6 bases from V and 0 bases from J, with 12 bases between. The CDR3 is made up of 14 amino acids. CDR1 is DFQATT, CDR2 SNEGSKA, per germline (reference sequence). CDR3 sequence reads: CSATDWNSYNEQFF. The CDR3 DNA follows: TGCAGTGCAACTGACTGGAACTCCTACAATGAGCAGTTCTTC.

The chain carries TRBV28 and TRBJ2-2, with 8 bases matching TRBD1. From germline, CDR1 is MDHEN and CDR2 SYDVKM. V shed 7 bases, J shed 7 bases, and the junction held 14 bases outside the gene matches. The CDR3 has 16 amino acids. This chain's CDR3 is CASNLAPGGRDGELFF. The CDR3 DNA sequence: TGTGCCAGCAATTTGGCCCCAGGGGGCAGGGACGGGGAGCTGTTTTTT. Supplemented by reference TRBV28 and TRBJ2-2, the full variable domain reads DVKVTQSSRYLVKRTGEKVFLECVQDMDHENMFWYRQDPGLGLRLIYFSYDVKMKEKGDIPEGYSVSREKKERFSLILESASTNQTSMYLCASNLAPGGRDGELFFGEGSRLTVL.

This clonotype turned up a few times. The rearrangement joins TRBV9 to TRBJ1-3; 7 nucleotides match TRBD1. After removal of 0 bases from V and 0 bases from J, the junction contained 3 bases not matched to a gene. The CDR3 runs 16 residues. CDR1 is SGDLS, CDR2 YYNGEE, per germline. The CDR3: CASSVGDSRSGNTIYF. Written as DNA, the CDR3 is TGTGCCAGCAGCGTAGGGGACAGCCGCTCTGGAAACACCATATATTTT.

Only a few counts were recorded for this clonotype. V is TRBV3-1 and J is TRBJ1-6, with D perhaps TRBD1 (5 bases). Germline-derived CDR1 and CDR2 are LGHDT and YNNKEL (reference sequence). The CDR3 runs to 14 residues. Trimming left V 4 bases short and J 9 bases short, with 13 bases between. The CDR3, as DNA: TGTGCCAGCAGCCCCAGGGAAGTCGGTTCACCCCTCCACTTT. Its protein product is CASSPREVGSPLHF. The variable domain in full, with the rest retrieved from reference TRBV3-1 and TRBJ1-6, is DTAVSQTPKYLVTQMGNDKSIKCEQNLGHDTMYWYKQDSKKFLKIMFSYNNKELIINETVPNRFSPKSPDKAHLNLHINSLELGDSAVYFCASSPREVGSPLHFGNGTRLTVT.

The table lists this clonotype with a few counts. V gene TRBV10-3 combines with J gene TRBJ2-1; D could derive from TRBD1 or TRBD2 (5 bases each). The length of the CDR3 is 14 residues. The germline gives CDR1 ENHRY, CDR2 SYGVKD. V dropped 6 bases and J dropped 5 bases, with 14 bases sitting between them. In DNA, the CDR3 is TGTGCCATCAGAGAAAGGGACGGCAACAATGAGCAGTTCTTC. Translation: CAIRERDGNNEQFF.

A few counts support this clonotype. CDR3 region: CSAGGYNSPLHF. CDR3 DNA: TGCAGTGCTGGCGGGTATAATTCACCCCTCCACTTT. V gene TRBV20-1 combines with J gene TRBJ1-6; D not certain. The V gene lost 5 bases and the J gene lost 4 bases, with 6 bases spanning the gap. Per germline, CDR1 DFQATT and CDR2 SNEGSKA (reference sequence). The CDR3 is 12 residues long.

CDR3 DNA sequence: TGTGCCAGCAGTGTCAGGGCGGATAATTCACCCCTCCACTTT. Its protein product is CASSVRADNSPLHF. The rearrangement links TRBV2 to TRBJ1-6, with D possibly being TRBD1 (5 bases). Germline CDR1 SNHLY, CDR2 FYNNEI. The ends were cut back, 4 bases at V and 5 bases at J, with 9 bases in the middle. The CDR3 is 14 amino acids.

Many counts were recorded for this clonotype. The chain joins TRBV7-9 to TRBJ2-5; the D gene is possibly TRBD1 (6 bases). The CDR3 loop spans 15 amino acids. The germline CDR1 and CDR2 sequences are SEHNR and FQNEAQ (reference sequence). The V end was cut by 3 bases, the J end by 1 base, with 12 bases between. This CDR3 is CASSLDSGIQETQYF. The CDR3 DNA reads as TGTGCCAGCAGCTTGGACAGCGGAATCCAAGAGACCCAGTACTTC.

This clonotype showed up many times. The J gene is TRBJ2-4, the V gene TRBV10-3; a weak D match, TRBD2 (7 bases). Trimming removed 0 bases from V and 1 base from J, with 13 bases in between. The CDR3 extends over 17 amino acids. Germline V gene data show CDR1 as ENHRY and CDR2 as SYGVKD. CDR3 DNA sequence: TGTGCCATCAGTGAGTCGACGGGGGGCCGGGCCAAAAACATTCAGTACTTC. It codes for CAISESTGGRAKNIQYF.

This clonotype was picked up one time. This sequence joins TRBV7-2 and TRBJ1-2; 7 nucleotides match TRBD1. The CDR3 contains 14 residues. CDR1 SGHTA and CDR2 FQGNSA come from the germline V gene. V was clipped by 5 bases and J by 4 bases; unmatched bases: 7. The CDR3 DNA is TGTGCCAGCAGCGTAGGGGGCGGCGGCTATGGCTACACCTTC. It is translated as CASSVGGGGYGYTF.

The rearrangement joins TRBV5-5 to TRBJ2-7; the D gene could be TRBD1 or TRBD2 (5 bases each). The V gene lost 4 bases and the J gene lost 6 bases, with 20 bases spanning the gap. There are 15 residues in the CDR3. CDR1 and CDR2 from the germline V gene are SGHKS and YYEKEE (reference sequence). CDR3 in DNA: TGTGCCAGCAGCCTATTTTATGACGGGGCCTCCGAGCAGTACTTC. Its protein is CASSLFYDGASEQYF.

This rearrangement joins TRBV2 to TRBJ2-5; 11 positions agree with TRBD2. Germline CDR1 SNHLY, CDR2 FYNNEI. V gave up 7 bases and J gave up 5 bases; unmatched junction bases: 3. The CDR3 length is 13 residues. Here the CDR3 DNA reads TGTGCCAGCACAGGACTAGCGGGCGAGACCCAGTACTTC. This encodes CASTGLAGETQYF.

The rearrangement uses TRBV7-2 and TRBJ2-7, with a weak D call TRBD2 (5 bases). Germline assignment: CDR1 SGHTA and CDR2 FQGNSA. The CDR3 length is 17 residues. V lost 4 bases to trimming and J lost 0 bases, with 19 bases between them. CDR3 in DNA: TGTGCCAGCAGCTCTAGGCCCACCGGTGGGAGCTCCTACGAGCAGTACTTC. Translated: CASSSRPTGGSSYEQYF.